This T cell receptor (beta chain) was sequenced for a study of cytotoxic CD8 clonotypes in ibrutinib-treated CLL. About the research overall: Averaging across samples gave around 260,000 productive templates and over 85,000 productive rearrangements. Findings and caveats of the study: Clonality at baseline surpassed age-matched healthy donors and tracked circulating CD8+ T-cell counts. Clonality climbed at ibrutinib response, then dropped toward baseline at progression.

This clone was counted only a few times. What it recognizes is unknown. There are 14 residues in the CDR3. CDR1 is GTSNPN and CDR2 is SVGIG in the germline V gene (reference sequence). The germline V and J ends were trimmed by 2 bases and 9 bases, with 17 bases remaining between them. With sequencing, the targeted depth ranged from 1 in 200,000 to 1 in 1 million T cells. Sequencing was performed with immunoSEQ multiplex PCR; in TCRdb, only in-frame clones are kept and a portion is missing. The sample has some 300,000 clones, around four fifths seen once. This chain links TRBV30 with TRBJ2-1; D gene uncertain. This clonotype was sampled from a human donor with chronic lymphocytic leukemia. The input for sequencing was PBMCs, taken before ibrutinib treatment. The CDR3 here is CAWSKGRWESEQFF. DNA for the CDR3: TGTGCCTGGAGTAAGGGCCGTTGGGAAAGTGAGCAGTTCTTC. The complete variable domain, with remaining parts taken from reference TRBV30 and TRBJ2-1, reads SQTIHQWPATLVQPVGSPLSLECTVEGTSNPNLYWYRQAAGRGLQLLFYSVGIGQISSEVPQNLSASRPQDRQFILSSKKLLLSDSGFYLCAWSKGRWESEQFFGPGTRLTVL.